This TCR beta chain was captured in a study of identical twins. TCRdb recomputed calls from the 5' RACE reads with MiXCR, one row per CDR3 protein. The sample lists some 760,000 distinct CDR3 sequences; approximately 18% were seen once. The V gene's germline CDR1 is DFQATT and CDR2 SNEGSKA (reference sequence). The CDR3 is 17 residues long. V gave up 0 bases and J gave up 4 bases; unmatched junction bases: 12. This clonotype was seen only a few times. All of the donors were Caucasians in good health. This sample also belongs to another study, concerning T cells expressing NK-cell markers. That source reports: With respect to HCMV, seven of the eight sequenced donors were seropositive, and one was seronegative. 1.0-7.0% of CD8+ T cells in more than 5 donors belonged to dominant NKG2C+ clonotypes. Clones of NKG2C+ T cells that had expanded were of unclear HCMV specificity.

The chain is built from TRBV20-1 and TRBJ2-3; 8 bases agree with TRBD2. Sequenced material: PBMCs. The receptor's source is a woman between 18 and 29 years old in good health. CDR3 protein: CSARDLLLGRAADTQYF. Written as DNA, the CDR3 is TGCAGTGCTAGAGATCTCCTCCTCGGGAGGGCCGCAGATACGCAGTATTTT.